The source of this TCR beta chain is a study of T cell repertoires in cytomegalovirus infection (dated by TCRdb to 2018 to 2020). About the investigation overall: Recently identified HLA-C-restricted CMV epitopes, whose presentation resists viral immunomodulation, were targeted by peptide stimulations together with well-studied HLA-B-restricted epitopes. Donor HLA type was relevant to the analysis, because carriage of CMV infection together with the matching HLA type was indicated by public TCR beta signatures. What the study reported, not specific to this receptor: The ex vivo response was dominated by HLA-C-restricted CMV-specific TCR beta clonotypes, and the single most frequent clonotype in two of eight donors was supplied by these HLA-C-restricted clonotypes. In both this cohort and an independent cohort of under 450 donors, the cumulative frequency of public TCR beta family members distinguished carriers of CMV infection plus the relevant HLA type.

This specimen's treatment or condition label, interpreted: in vitro stimulation with specific CMV peptide epitopes to enrich CMV-specific T cells. This clonotype has ten or more counts. Its antigen is unknown. Qualities for individual bases were not recorded, and no much larger clone is one base off. Sequencing was performed on an Illumina HiSeq 1500. The public sequencing data were trimmed at Q25 with fastp and processed into clonotypes with MiXCR by TCRdb, which kept only in-frame beta chains. Duplicate CDR3 protein sequences are folded into a single record with the most common DNA and genes. The sample table lists about 920,000 distinct CDR3 sequences, roughly 31% of them with a count of one. The top ten clones comprise about an eighth of the sample. Its CDR3 holds 15 amino acids, cysteine through phenylalanine. Only the CDR3 region is kept as DNA, spanning 45 bases read in frame from base 1. V is pruned by 4 bases and J by 4 bases, leaving 4 bases of the junction without a gene match.

Sequenced material: cultured CD8+ T cells from PBMCs, taken from culture after CMV antigen stimulation. The chain links TRBV12-3 or TRBV12-4 with TRBJ2-5, and 12 bases in between align with TRBD2. The source is a human donor in good health (CMV status not recorded). Some clones in this sample may be carry-over from other donors' samples. The nucleotides read TGTGCCAGCAGTTCTAGCGGGGGGGCGAGAGAGACCCAGTACTTC. Its amino acids are CASSSSGGARETQYF.